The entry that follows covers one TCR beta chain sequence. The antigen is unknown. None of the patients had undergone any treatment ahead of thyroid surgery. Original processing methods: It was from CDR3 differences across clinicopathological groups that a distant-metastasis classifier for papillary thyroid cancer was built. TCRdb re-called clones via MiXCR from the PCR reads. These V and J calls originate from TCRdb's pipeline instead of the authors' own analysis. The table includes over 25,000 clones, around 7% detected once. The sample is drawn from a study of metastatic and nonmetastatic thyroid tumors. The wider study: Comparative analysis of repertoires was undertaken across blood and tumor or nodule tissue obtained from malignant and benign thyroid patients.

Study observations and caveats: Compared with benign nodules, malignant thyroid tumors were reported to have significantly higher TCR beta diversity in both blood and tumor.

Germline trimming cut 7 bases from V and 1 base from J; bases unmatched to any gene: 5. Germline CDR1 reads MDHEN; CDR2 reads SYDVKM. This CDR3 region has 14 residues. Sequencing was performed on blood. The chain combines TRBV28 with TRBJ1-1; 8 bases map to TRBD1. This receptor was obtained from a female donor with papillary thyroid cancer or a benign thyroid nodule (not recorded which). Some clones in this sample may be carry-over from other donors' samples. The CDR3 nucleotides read TGTGCCAGCACCACCGGGACAGGGAACACTGAAGCTTTCTTT. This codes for CASTTGTGNTEAFF. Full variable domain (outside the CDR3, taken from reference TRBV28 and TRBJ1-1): DVKVTQSSRYLVKRTGEKVFLECVQDMDHENMFWYRQDPGLGLRLIYFSYDVKMKEKGDIPEGYSVSREKKERFSLILESASTNQTSMYLCASTTGTGNTEAFFGQGTRLTVV.